This T cell receptor beta chain was sequenced during a study of regulatory T cells in long-lasting Graves disease. This sample's time point: persistent/refractory GD, antithyroid drugs over 5 years with positive TRAb. RNA isolated from PBMCs was used to make the TCR library. For this clonotype: The antigen is not known.

Construction of TCR beta libraries relied on iRepertoire HTBI primers and on Arm-PCR targeting CDR3 regions. TCRdb redid the calling of the multiplex PCR reads with MiXCR, one entry per CDR3 protein. The sample contains approximately 360,000 distinct CDR3 sequences, roughly 23% of which appear only once. The germline V gene has CDR1 KGHSH and CDR2 LQKENI. Trimming took 0 bases from V and 7 from J, leaving 12 bases between them. The CDR3 covers 14 residues. Regarding the study as a whole: Small sample size may have lowered accuracy.

The clonotype originates from a woman in her 40s with Graves disease. The source was peripheral blood mononuclear cells (PBMCs), collected when the disease was refractory, from a patient treated with antithyroid drugs. This chain uses TRBV18 with TRBJ1-1; D is ambiguous. For the CDR3, the DNA is TGTGCCAGCTCACCACCCGCCAGGCCGATTGAAGCTTTCTTT. The encoded protein is CASSPPARPIEAFF.